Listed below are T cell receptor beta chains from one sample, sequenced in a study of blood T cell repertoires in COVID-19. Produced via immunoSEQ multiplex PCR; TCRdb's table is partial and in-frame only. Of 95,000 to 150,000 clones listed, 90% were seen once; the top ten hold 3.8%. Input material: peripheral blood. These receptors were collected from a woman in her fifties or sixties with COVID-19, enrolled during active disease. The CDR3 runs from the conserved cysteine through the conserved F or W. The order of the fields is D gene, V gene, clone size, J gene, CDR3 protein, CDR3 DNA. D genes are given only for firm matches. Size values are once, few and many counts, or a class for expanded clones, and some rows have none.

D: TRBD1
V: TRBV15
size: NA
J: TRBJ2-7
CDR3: CATSRVRSGTEPYEQYF
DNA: TGTGCCACCAGCAGAGTCCGGTCTGGGACAGAGCCCTACGAGCAGTACTTC

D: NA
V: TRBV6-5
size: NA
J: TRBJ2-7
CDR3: CASSAEPAGFYEQYF
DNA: TGTGCCAGCAGCGCCGAGCCGGCGGGATTCTACGAGCAGTACTTC

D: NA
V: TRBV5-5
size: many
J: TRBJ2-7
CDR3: CASSLTGSTPSYEQYF
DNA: TGTGCCAGCAGCTTGACAGGTTCCACCCCATCCTACGAGCAGTACTTC

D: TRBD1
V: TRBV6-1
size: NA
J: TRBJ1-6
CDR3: CASSEGPGQGYSPLHF
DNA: TGTGCCAGCAGTGAGGGGCCGGGACAGGGGTATTCACCCCTCCACTTT

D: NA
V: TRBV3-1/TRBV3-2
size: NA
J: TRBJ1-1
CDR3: CASSRGVEAFF
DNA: TGTGCCAGCAGCCGCGGGGTTGAAGCTTTCTTT

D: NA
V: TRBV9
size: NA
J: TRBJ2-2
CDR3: CASSVDPPGRLTGELFF
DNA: TGTGCCAGCAGCGTAGACCCCCCGGGTCGGTTGACCGGGGAGCTGTTTTTT

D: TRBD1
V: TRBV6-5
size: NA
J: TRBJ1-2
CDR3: CASSYSGQGDGYTF
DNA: TGTGCCAGCAGTTACTCTGGCCAGGGGGATGGCTACACCTTC

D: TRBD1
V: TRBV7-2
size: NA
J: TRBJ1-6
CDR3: CASSPGTGNNSPLHF
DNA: TGTGCCAGCAGCCCCGGGACAGGGAACAATTCACCCCTCCACTTT

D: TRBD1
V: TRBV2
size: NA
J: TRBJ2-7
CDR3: CASSRGQAVGEQYF
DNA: TGTGCCAGCAGTCGTGGACAGGCCGTTGGGGAGCAGTACTTC

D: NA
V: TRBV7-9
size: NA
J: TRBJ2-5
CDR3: CASSLVEGSRTQYF
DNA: TGTGCCAGCAGCTTAGTCGAGGGATCGCGGACCCAGTACTTC

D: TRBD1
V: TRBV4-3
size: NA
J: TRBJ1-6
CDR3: CASSQRRQGRQISPLHF
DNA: TGCGCCAGCAGCCAACGTAGACAGGGGCGCCAGATCTCGCCCCTCCACTTT

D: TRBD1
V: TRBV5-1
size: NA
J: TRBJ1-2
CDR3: CASSLGQGAFGYTF
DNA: TGCGCCAGCAGCTTGGGACAGGGGGCGTTTGGCTACACCTTC

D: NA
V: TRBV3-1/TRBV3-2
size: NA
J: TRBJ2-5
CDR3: CASSQSQGRGETQYF
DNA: TGTGCCAGCAGCCAATCCCAGGGGAGGGGGGAGACCCAGTACTTC

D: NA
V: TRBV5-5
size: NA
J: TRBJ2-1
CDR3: CASSTPTGTWNEQFF
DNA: TGTGCCAGCAGCACACCTACCGGGACATGGAATGAGCAGTTCTTC

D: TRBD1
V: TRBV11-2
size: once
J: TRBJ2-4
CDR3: CASSLLTGLDKNIQYF
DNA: TGTGCCAGCAGCTTACTGACAGGGTTGGACAAAAACATTCAGTACTTC

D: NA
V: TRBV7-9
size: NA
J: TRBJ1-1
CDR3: CASSLAYIGVSDTEAFF
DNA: TGTGCCAGCAGCTTAGCGTACATAGGGGTCAGTGACACTGAAGCTTTCTTT

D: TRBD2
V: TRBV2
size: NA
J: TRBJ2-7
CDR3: CASTRGTTYEQYF
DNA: TGTGCCAGCACCCGGGGGACTACCTACGAGCAGTACTTC

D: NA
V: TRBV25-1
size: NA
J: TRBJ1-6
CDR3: CASSEYLGSASPLHF
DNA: TGTGCCAGCAGTGAATATCTAGGCTCAGCCTCACCCCTCCACTTT

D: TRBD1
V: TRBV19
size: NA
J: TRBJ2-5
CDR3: CASSFYRGAPGIKETQYF
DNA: TGTGCCAGTAGTTTTTACAGGGGGGCACCAGGGATTAAGGAGACCCAGTACTTC

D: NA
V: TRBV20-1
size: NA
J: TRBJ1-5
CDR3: CSASRGGQHSNQPQHF
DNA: TGCAGTGCTAGTAGGGGGGGGCAGCATAGCAATCAGCCCCAGCATTTT

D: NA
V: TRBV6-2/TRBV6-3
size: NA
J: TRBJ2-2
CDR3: CASSLRAGELFF
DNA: TGTGCCAGCAGCCTCCGGGCCGGGGAGCTGTTTTTT

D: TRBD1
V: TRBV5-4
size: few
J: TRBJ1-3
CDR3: CATSSGQGARGLSIYF
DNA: TGTGCCACCAGCTCTGGACAGGGGGCCCGCGGACTGTCCATATATTTT

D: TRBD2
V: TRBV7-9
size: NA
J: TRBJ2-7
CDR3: CASSSQTGTTSEQYF
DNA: TGTGCCAGCAGCTCGCAGACCGGGACTACCTCCGAGCAGTACTTC

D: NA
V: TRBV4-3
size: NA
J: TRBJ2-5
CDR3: CASSQVGDLAAVTQYF
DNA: TGCGCCAGCAGCCAAGTGGGGGACTTGGCAGCGGTGACCCAGTACTTC

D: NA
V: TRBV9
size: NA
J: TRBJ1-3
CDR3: CASSVVGGRGPGGNTIYF
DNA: TGTGCCAGCAGCGTAGTGGGCGGAAGAGGACCGGGGGGAAACACCATATATTTT

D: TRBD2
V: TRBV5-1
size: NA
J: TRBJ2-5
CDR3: CASSPRRSGGFQETQYF
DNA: TGCGCCAGCAGCCCACGCCGTAGCGGGGGGTTTCAAGAGACCCAGTACTTC

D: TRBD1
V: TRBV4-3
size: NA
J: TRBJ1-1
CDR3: CASSQYTGGPEAFF
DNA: TGCGCCAGCAGCCAATACACAGGGGGCCCCGAAGCTTTCTTT

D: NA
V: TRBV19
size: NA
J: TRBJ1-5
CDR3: CASSIRGGNQPQHF
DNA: TGTGCCAGTAGTATAAGGGGCGGCAATCAGCCCCAGCATTTT

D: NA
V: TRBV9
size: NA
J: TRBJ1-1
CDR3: CASSPRRDTEAFF
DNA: TGTGCCAGCAGCCCACGACGGGACACTGAAGCTTTCTTT

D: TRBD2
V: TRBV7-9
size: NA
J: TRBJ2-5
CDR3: CASSLSGGKTQYF
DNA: TGTGCCAGCAGCTTGAGCGGGGGAAAGACCCAGTACTTC

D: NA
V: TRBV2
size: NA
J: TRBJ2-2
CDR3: CASSEGGRGRDTGELFF
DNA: TGTGCCAGCAGTGAAGGAGGGCGGGGTAGGGACACCGGGGAGCTGTTTTTT

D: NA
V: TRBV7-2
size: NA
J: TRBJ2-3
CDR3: CASSVAGTDTQYF
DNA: TGTGCCAGCAGCGTCGCCGGGACAGATACGCAGTATTTT

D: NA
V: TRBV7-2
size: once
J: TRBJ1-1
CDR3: CASSLSSGNTEAFF
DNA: TGTGCCAGCAGCTTATCGTCAGGGAACACTGAAGCTTTCTTT

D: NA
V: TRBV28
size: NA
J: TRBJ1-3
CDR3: CASSLFYRTLSGNTIYF
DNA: TGTGCCAGCAGTTTATTCTACAGAACGCTCTCTGGAAACACCATATATTTT

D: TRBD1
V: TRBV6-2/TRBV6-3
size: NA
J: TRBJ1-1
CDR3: CASSYSQGGWNTEAFF
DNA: TGTGCCAGCAGTTACTCCCAGGGGGGTTGGAACACTGAAGCTTTCTTT

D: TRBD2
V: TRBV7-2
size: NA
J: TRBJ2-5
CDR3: CASSTSGQETQYF
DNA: TGTGCCAGCAGCACTAGCGGCCAAGAGACCCAGTACTTC

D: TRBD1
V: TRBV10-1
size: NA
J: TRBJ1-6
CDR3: CASSGIWGTGENSPLHF
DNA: TGCGCCAGCAGTGGGATTTGGGGGACAGGGGAGAATTCACCCCTCCACTTT

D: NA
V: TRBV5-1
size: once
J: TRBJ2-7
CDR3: CASSSGPDWEQYF
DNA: TGCGCCAGCAGCTCGGGTCCCGACTGGGAGCAGTACTTC

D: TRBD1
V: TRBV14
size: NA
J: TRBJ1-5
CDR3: CASSQKRDSYSNQPQHF
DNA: TGTGCCAGCAGCCAAAAGAGGGACAGTTATAGCAATCAGCCCCAGCATTTT

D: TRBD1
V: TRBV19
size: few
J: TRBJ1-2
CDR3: CASSRTGAAYGYTF
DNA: TGTGCCAGTAGTAGGACAGGGGCGGCCTATGGCTACACCTTC

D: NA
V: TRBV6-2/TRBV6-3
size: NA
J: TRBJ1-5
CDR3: CASSYSAGRQPQHF
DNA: TGTGCCAGCAGTTACTCGGCAGGTAGGCAGCCCCAGCATTTT

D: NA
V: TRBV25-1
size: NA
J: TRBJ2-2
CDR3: CASSGVGGPYTGELFF
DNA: TGTGCCAGCAGCGGGGTTGGCGGACCTTACACCGGGGAGCTGTTTTTT

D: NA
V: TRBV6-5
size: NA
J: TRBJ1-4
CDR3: CASSRDYANEKLFF
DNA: TGTGCCAGCAGCAGGGATTATGCTAATGAAAAACTGTTTTTT

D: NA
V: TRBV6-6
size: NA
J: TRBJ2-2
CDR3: CASSYPNTGELFF
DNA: TGTGCCAGCAGTTACCCAAACACCGGGGAGCTGTTTTTT

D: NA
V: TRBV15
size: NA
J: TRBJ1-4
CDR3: CATGGSGTKLFF
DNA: TGTGCCACCGGCGGGTCGGGAACAAAACTGTTTTTT

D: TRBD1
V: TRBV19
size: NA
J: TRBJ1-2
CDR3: CASSDSGGWHYGYTF
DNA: TGTGCCAGTAGCGACTCAGGGGGGTGGCACTATGGCTACACCTTC

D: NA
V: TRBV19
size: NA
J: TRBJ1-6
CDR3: CASSIEAGRYNSPLHF
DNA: TGTGCCAGTAGTATAGAGGCAGGAAGATATAATTCACCCCTCCACTTT

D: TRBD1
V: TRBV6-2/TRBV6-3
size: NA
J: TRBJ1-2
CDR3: CASSYLPGQGFRSGYTF
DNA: TGTGCCAGCAGTTACCTTCCGGGACAGGGATTTCGGAGTGGCTACACCTTC

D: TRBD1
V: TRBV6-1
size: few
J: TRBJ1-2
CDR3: CATLEGASGYTF
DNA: TGTGCCACCCTCGAGGGGGCAAGTGGCTACACCTTC

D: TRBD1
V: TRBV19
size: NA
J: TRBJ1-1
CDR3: CASSSTGDTEAFF
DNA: TGTGCCAGTAGTTCGACAGGGGATACTGAAGCTTTCTTT

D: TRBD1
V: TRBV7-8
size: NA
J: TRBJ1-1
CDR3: CASSLTGGGEAFF
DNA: TGTGCCAGCAGCTTAACAGGGGGAGGTGAAGCTTTCTTT

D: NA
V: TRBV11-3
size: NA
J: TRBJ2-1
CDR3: CASSLGNTLSYNEQFF
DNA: TGTGCCAGCAGCTTAGGCAACACCTTGTCCTACAATGAGCAGTTCTTC

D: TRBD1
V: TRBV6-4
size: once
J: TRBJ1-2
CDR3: CASRAGTGNGYTF
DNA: TGTGCCAGCAGAGCCGGGACAGGGAATGGCTACACCTTC

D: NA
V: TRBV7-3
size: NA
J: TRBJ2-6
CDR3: CASSLNPHSGANVLTF
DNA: TGTGCCAGCAGCTTAAATCCCCACTCTGGGGCCAACGTCCTGACTTTC

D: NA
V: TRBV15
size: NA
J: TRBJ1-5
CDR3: CATSRGGTGPMPQHF
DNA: TGTGCCACCAGCAGAGGGGGAACAGGGCCTATGCCCCAGCATTTT

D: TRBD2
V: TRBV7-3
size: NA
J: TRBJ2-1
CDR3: CASSLKLAGEQFF
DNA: TGTGCCAGCAGCTTAAAACTAGCGGGGGAGCAGTTCTTC

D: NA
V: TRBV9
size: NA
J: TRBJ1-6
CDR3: CASSITGHDSPLHF
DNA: TGTGCCAGCAGTATCACAGGGCATGATTCACCCCTCCACTTT

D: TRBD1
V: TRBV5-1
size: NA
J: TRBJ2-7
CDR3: CASSLQGIINEQYF
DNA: TGCGCCAGCAGCTTACAGGGGATTATTAACGAGCAGTACTTC

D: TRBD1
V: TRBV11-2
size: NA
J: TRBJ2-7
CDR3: CASSLAPGTDYEQYF
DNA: TGTGCCAGCAGCTTAGCCCCCGGGACAGACTACGAGCAGTACTTC

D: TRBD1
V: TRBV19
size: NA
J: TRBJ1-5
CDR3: CASSIKGAKVQPQHF
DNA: TGTGCCAGTAGTATCAAGGGGGCCAAGGTTCAGCCCCAGCATTTT